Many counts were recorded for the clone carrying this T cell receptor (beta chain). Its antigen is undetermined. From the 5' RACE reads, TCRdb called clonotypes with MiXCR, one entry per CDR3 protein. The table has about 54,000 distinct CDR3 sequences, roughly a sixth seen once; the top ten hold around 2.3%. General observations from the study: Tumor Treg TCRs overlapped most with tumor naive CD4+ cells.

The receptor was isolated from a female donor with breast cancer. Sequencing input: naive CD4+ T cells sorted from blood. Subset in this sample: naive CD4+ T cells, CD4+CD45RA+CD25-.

The CDR3 loop reads CASTRESTTDTQYF. CDR3 in DNA: TGCGCCAGCACGAGGGAAAGCACCACAGATACGCAGTATTTT. The gene calls are TRBV5-1 and TRBJ2-3; tentatively, D is TRBD2 (5 bases). There are 14 residues in the CDR3. Germline V lookup: CDR1 SGHRS, CDR2 YFSETQ. The ends were cut back, 6 bases at V and 2 bases at J, with 13 bases in the middle.